The 3 T cell receptor beta chains below all came from one sample that was sequenced in a study of T cell repertoires in cytomegalovirus infection. Their antigens remain unidentified. TCRdb ran MiXCR on the reads and lists one entry per CDR3 protein. The data hold roughly 570,000 distinct CDR3 sequences, with 40% observed a single time. The sequencing here drew on cultured PBMCs, taken from culture after CMV antigen stimulation. The receptors were gathered from a human donor in good health (CMV status not recorded). Some clones in this sample may be carry-over from other donors' samples.

This clonotype appeared a few times. The V call is TRBV7-8, the J call TRBJ2-7; weak D call: TRBD1 (6 bases). Germline V gene data show CDR1 as SGHVS and CDR2 as FQNEAQ. CDR3 length: 15 amino acids. V was trimmed by 3 bases and J by 0 bases, leaving 12 bases between them. CDR3 DNA sequence: TGTGCCAGCAGCTTTGGCAGGGGAGACTCCTACGAGCAGTACTTC. It encodes CASSFGRGDSYEQYF.

The chain has TRBV7-9 and TRBJ2-1; 8 bases align to TRBD2. The CDR3 loop spans 19 amino acids. V was clipped by 2 bases and J by 0 bases; unmatched bases: 12. CDR1 SEHNR and CDR2 FQNEAQ come from the germline V gene (reference sequence). CDR3 bases: TGTGCCAGCAGCTTAACCCCGACTTGGCGGGAGGACTCCTACAATGAGCAGTTCTTC. This sequence encodes CASSLTPTWREDSYNEQFF. Drawing the rest from reference TRBV7-9 and TRBJ2-1, the complete variable domain is DTGVSQNPRHKITKRGQNVTFRCDPISEHNRLYWYRQTLGQGPEFLTYFQNEAQLEKSRLLSDRFSAERPKGSFSTLEIQRTEQGDSAMYLCASSLTPTWREDSYNEQFFGPGTRLTVL.

This chain joins TRBV7-2 and TRBJ2-7; the D call may be TRBD1 or TRBD2 (7 bases each). The germline CDR1 and CDR2 sequences are SGHTA and FQGNSA. V lost 4 bases, J lost 4 bases, and 14 bases lay in between. The CDR3 is 14 residues long. Here the CDR3 reads CASSWAGGGYEQYF. The CDR3 nucleotides read TGTGCCAGCAGCTGGGCAGGGGGAGGGTACGAGCAGTACTTC.